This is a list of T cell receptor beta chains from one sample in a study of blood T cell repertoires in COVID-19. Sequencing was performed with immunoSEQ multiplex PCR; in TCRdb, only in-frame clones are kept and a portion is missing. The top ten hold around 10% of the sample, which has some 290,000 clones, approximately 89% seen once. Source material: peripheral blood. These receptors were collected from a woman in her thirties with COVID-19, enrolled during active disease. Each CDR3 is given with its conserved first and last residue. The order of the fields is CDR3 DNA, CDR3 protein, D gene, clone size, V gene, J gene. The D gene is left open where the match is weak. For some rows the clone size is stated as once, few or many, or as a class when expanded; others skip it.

TGTGCCAGCAGTTTCCGAGGGCTCCGGGCTGAAGCTTTCTTT	CASSFRGLRAEAFF	NA	NA	TRBV28	TRBJ1-1
TGCGCCAGCAGCCAAGTAGGTGAAGGAGATAATGAAAAACTGTTTTTT	CASSQVGEGDNEKLFF	NA	NA	TRBV4-1	TRBJ1-4
TGTGCCAGCAGTTTATTAACGGGGACAGGGAACACTGAAGCTTTCTTT	CASSLLTGTGNTEAFF	TRBD1	NA	TRBV27	TRBJ1-1
TGTGCCAGCACTAGGCAGGGTACTAATCAGCCCCAGCATTTT	CASTRQGTNQPQHF	NA	NA	TRBV6-6	TRBJ1-5
TGTGCCAGCAGCTTAGTTCAGGGGGGCTCCAACGAGCAGTACTTC	CASSLVQGGSNEQYF	NA	NA	TRBV7-8	TRBJ2-7
TGCGCCAGCAGATCGGCTGGCGGGCAGCCTAATTCACCCCTCCACTTT	CASRSAGGQPNSPLHF	NA	once	TRBV5-1	TRBJ1-6
TGTGCCAGCAGCCTCGACTCTAGCGGGGGGCACAATGAGCAGTTCTTC	CASSLDSSGGHNEQFF	TRBD2	NA	TRBV9	TRBJ2-1
TGTGCCAGTGGGGACAGAAACACTGAAGCTTTCTTT	CASGDRNTEAFF	TRBD1	NA	TRBV19	TRBJ1-1
TGTGCCAGCAGTTCTTACGGGACAGGGAACGTCGATGAGCAGTTCTTC	CASSSYGTGNVDEQFF	TRBD1	NA	TRBV6-5	TRBJ2-1
TGTGCCAGCAGTCCTTGGACAGGGATGGGCGACGAGCAGTACTTC	CASSPWTGMGDEQYF	TRBD1	NA	TRBV27	TRBJ2-7
TGTGCCAGCCGGGGGTTGACGACCGGGGAGCTGTTTTTT	CASRGLTTGELFF	NA	NA	TRBV7-9	TRBJ2-2
TGCGCCAGCAGGGTCGGGGACTACGAGCAGTACTTC	CASRVGDYEQYF	NA	NA	TRBV4-1	TRBJ2-7
TGTGCCAGCAGCCCTACTGTATACACTGAAGCTTTCTTT	CASSPTVYTEAFF	NA	NA	TRBV5-5	TRBJ1-1
TGCGCCAGCAGCTTCGGACAGGGGGCTCCTAACTATGGCTACACCTTC	CASSFGQGAPNYGYTF	TRBD1	NA	TRBV5-1	TRBJ1-2
TGTGCCAGTAGCCACTTATGGGGCGGGGCCAACGTCCTGACTTTC	CASSHLWGGANVLTF	NA	NA	TRBV19	TRBJ2-6
TGTGCCAGTAGCGGCCGAACAGGGGGAGACACTGAAGCTTTCTTT	CASSGRTGGDTEAFF	TRBD1	NA	TRBV19	TRBJ1-1
TGCGCCAGCAGCCAAGACGTGGTGTGGACAACAGAGCCCCTAGCCAAAAACATTCAGTACTTC	CASSQDVVWTTEPLAKNIQYF	NA	NA	TRBV4-1	TRBJ2-4
TGTGCCAGCAGCCAAGTTGGTCGAGCGGGGGTTCCATACAATGAGCAGTTCTTC	CASSQVGRAGVPYNEQFF	TRBD2	NA	TRBV3-1/TRBV3-2	TRBJ2-1
TGTGCCAGCAGTTACACCAGCGCAGGGGGCACAGATACGCAGTATTTT	CASSYTSAGGTDTQYF	NA	NA	TRBV6-6	TRBJ2-3
TGTGCCAGCTCACCCTCGGGAGGGGTAATAAGCGAGCAGTACTTC	CASSPSGGVISEQYF	TRBD2	once	TRBV18	TRBJ2-7
TGTGCTAGTGGTTTGGGGCCCGGGACAGGGGACAATGAGCAGTTCTTC	CASGLGPGTGDNEQFF	TRBD1	NA	TRBV12-5	TRBJ2-1
TGTGCCAGCAGACCCGCCACGGGGAATACGCAGTATTTT	CASRPATGNTQYF	NA	once	TRBV5-4	TRBJ2-3
TGTGCCAGCTCATCTCAAAGGGACAGGAACTATGGCTACACCTTC	CASSSQRDRNYGYTF	TRBD1	NA	TRBV18	TRBJ1-2